The present T cell receptor (beta chain) was sequenced within a study of cytomegalovirus exposure and HLA in healthy donors. Losses at the gene ends were 0 bases for V and 10 bases for J; bases not matched to a gene: 0. Germline values: CDR1 MRHNA, CDR2 SNTAGT. The CDR3 extends over 13 amino acids. Use of 60 Vbeta and 13 Jbeta primers characterized the PCR. Measured with immunoSEQ multiplex PCR; TCRdb has only the in-frame clones, and not every one. The sample lists about 89,000 clones; less than 80% were seen once. The rearrangement links TRBV6-4 to TRBJ2-3; 11 nucleotides match TRBD2. Sequencing was done on a sample of PBMCs. The TCR was taken from a male donor in good health and CMV-seronegative. In nucleotides, the CDR3 is TGTGCCAGCAGTGACTCACTAGCGGGAGCGCAGTATTTT. This codes for CASSDSLAGAQYF.